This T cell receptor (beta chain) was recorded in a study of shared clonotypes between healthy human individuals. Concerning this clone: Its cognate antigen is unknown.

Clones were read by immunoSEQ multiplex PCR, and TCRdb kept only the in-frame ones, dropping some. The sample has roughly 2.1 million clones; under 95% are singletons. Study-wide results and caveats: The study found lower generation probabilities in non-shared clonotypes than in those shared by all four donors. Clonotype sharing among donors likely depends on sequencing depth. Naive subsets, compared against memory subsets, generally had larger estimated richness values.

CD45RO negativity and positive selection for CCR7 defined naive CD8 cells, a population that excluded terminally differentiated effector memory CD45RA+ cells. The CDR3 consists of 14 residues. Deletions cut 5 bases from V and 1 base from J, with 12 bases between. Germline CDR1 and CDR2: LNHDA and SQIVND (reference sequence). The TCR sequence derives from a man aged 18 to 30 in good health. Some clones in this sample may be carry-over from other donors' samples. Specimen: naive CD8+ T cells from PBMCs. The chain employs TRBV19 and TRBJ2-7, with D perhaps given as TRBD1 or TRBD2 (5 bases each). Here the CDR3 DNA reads TGTGCCAGTAGTCTGGGGCGCGGGTCCTACGAGCAGTACTTC. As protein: CASSLGRGSYEQYF.